The source of this TCR beta chain is a study of blood T cells in healthy people across ages. The wider study: Per two T cells, template switching captured roughly one barcoded beta molecule.

This clonotype was observed a few times. Extraction yielded at least 6 micrograms of total RNA per sample. For the second PCR, which ran for 7 to 11 cycles, a sample-barcoded 5' primer and a J-beta primer mix were used. All cDNA molecules were each tagged by a template-switch adaptor with 12 random nucleotides. At least 2.5 million CDR3-containing paired-end reads were obtained per sample. MiXCR, run by TCRdb on the 5' RACE reads, gives a single entry per CDR3 protein. The data contain approximately 800,000 distinct CDR3 sequences, around half of them singletons. The TCR originated in a man of 80 years or more in good health. Input material: blood.

In nucleotides, the CDR3 is TGTGCCAGTGCGCCGGGCAGGGGGACTTACAATGAGCAGTTCTTC. Translated, it gives CASAPGRGTYNEQFF. The V gene is TRBV6-5, the J gene TRBJ2-1; a weak D match, TRBD1 (7 bases). Germline V gene lookup returns CDR1 MNHEY and CDR2 SVGAGI. This CDR3 is built from 15 residues. V was trimmed by 9 bases and J by 4 bases, leaving 19 bases between them.